Below are 28 T cell receptor beta chains sequenced from a single sample in a study of technical replicates of blood from several donors. The method was immunoSEQ multiplex PCR; TCRdb's version includes in-frame clones alone and lacks a portion of them. This repertoire shows around 83,000 clones, more than 90% found once; its top ten account for over 0.35%. The sample taken for sequencing was T cells isolated from PBMCs. The receptors originated from a human donor in good health. Some clones in this sample may be carry-over from other donors' samples.

V is TRBV28 and J is TRBJ2-1, with 13 bases lining up with TRBD2. Trimming cost V 5 bases and J 7 bases; bases outside gene matches: 8. The germline CDR1 and CDR2 sequences are MDHEN and SYDVKM. The CDR3 runs 16 residues. The CDR3 region has the DNA TGTGCCAGCAGTGGAGGACTAGCGGGAGTAGTTAATGAGCAGTTCTTC. As protein: CASSGGLAGVVNEQFF.

This clone was found once. The chain joins TRBV28 to TRBJ1-1; TRBD1 matches 9 bases. CDR1 and CDR2 from the germline V gene are MDHEN and SYDVKM. The CDR3 has 15 amino acids. V lost 5 bases, J lost 3 bases, and 7 bases stayed unmatched. Here the CDR3 reads CASSGDRELYTEAFF. CDR3 nucleotides: TGTGCCAGCAGTGGGGACAGGGAGCTTTACACTGAAGCTTTCTTT. Looking up the rest from reference TRBV28 and TRBJ1-1 gives the full variable domain: DVKVTQSSRYLVKRTGEKVFLECVQDMDHENMFWYRQDPGLGLRLIYFSYDVKMKEKGDIPEGYSVSREKKERFSLILESASTNQTSMYLCASSGDRELYTEAFFGQGTRLTVV.

This chain connects TRBV29-1 to TRBJ1-5, with D maybe TRBD1 (6 bases). The CDR3 length is 14 residues. Trimming left V 6 bases short and J 3 bases short, with 15 bases between. CDR1 SQVTM and CDR2 ANQGSEA come from the germline V gene. This chain's CDR3 is CSVREDSLNQPQHF. The CDR3 coding sequence is TGCAGCGTCCGAGAGGACAGCCTCAATCAGCCCCAGCATTTT. Filled out from reference TRBV29-1 and TRBJ1-5, the complete variable domain reads SAVISQKPSRDICQRGTSLTIQCQVDSQVTMMFWYRQQPGQSLTLIATANQGSEATYESGFVIDKFPISRPNLTFSTLTVSNMSPEDSSIYLCSVREDSLNQPQHFGDGTRLSIL.

The chain couples TRBV19 to TRBJ1-1; 11 positions match TRBD1. Germline V gene sequence: CDR1 LNHDA, CDR2 SQIVND (reference sequence). The length of the CDR3 is 15 residues. V shed 3 bases, J shed 6 bases, and the junction held 6 bases outside the gene matches. CDR3 residues: CASSMDRGLSAEAFF. CDR3 DNA sequence: TGTGCCAGTAGTATGGACAGGGGGCTAAGCGCTGAAGCTTTCTTT.

The chain carries TRBV5-1 and TRBJ2-1; possibly TRBD2 for D (5 bases). This CDR3 spans 14 amino acids. Deletions cut 6 bases from V and 8 bases from J, with 18 bases between. In germline, CDR1 is SGHRS, CDR2 YFSETQ. The CDR3 DNA reads as TGCGCCAGCAAGCCCGACGCACTCGGGGATGAGCAGTTCTTC. It codes for CASKPDALGDEQFF.

This rearrangement joins TRBV9 to TRBJ2-5, with D possibly being TRBD1 (6 bases). The CDR3 runs to 14 residues. Germline values: CDR1 SGDLS, CDR2 YYNGEE. V gave up 0 bases and J gave up 4 bases, with 10 bases separating them. The CDR3 nucleotides are TGTGCCAGCAGCGTAGGTTTCAGGGGAGAGACCCAGTACTTC. This encodes CASSVGFRGETQYF.

This clone has a single count. V gene TRBV27 combines with J gene TRBJ1-5, with 8 bases matching TRBD1. Germline CDR1 MNHEY, CDR2 SMNVEV (reference sequence). After removal of 3 bases from V and 7 bases from J, the junction contained 8 bases not matched to a gene. CDR3 length: 15 residues. CDR3 sequence reads: CASSFAGGAQQPQHF. In DNA form, the CDR3 reads TGTGCCAGCAGTTTCGCAGGGGGCGCCCAGCAGCCCCAGCATTTT.

This chain connects TRBV4-2 to TRBJ2-3, with unresolved D. Germline CDR1 is LGHNA and CDR2 is YNFKEQ. The CDR3 length is 11 residues. Trimming shortened V by 0 bases and J by 8 bases, and 3 bases separated the two germline ends. The CDR3 reads CASSQDSTQYF. The DNA of the CDR3 is TGTGCCAGCAGCCAAGATAGTACGCAGTATTTT.

The chain links TRBV27 to TRBJ1-1; D is undetermined. This CDR3 spans 12 amino acids. Germline loops: CDR1 MNHEY, CDR2 SMNVEV (reference sequence). Between the trimmed V and J ends, which lost 4 bases and 10 bases, there was a span of 13 bases. The CDR3, as DNA: TGTGCCAGCAGTTCCCTCGGCGGTGTAGCTTTCTTT. This translates into CASSSLGGVAFF.

V and J are TRBV11-2 and TRBJ1-1; 8 bases align to TRBD1. The trim removed 3 bases at V and 4 bases at J, leaving 4 bases unmatched. The CDR3 spans 14 residues. The V gene's germline CDR1 is SGHAT and CDR2 FQNNGV. CDR3 in DNA: TGTGCCAGCAGCTTTAACAGGGGGGCCACTGAAGCTTTCTTT. Its protein product is CASSFNRGATEAFF. Full variable domain (rest looked up from reference TRBV11-2 and TRBJ1-1): EAGVAQSPRYKIIEKRQSVAFWCNPISGHATLYWYQQILGQGPKLLIQFQNNGVVDDSQLPKDRFSAERLKGVDSTLKIQPAKLEDSAVYLCASSFNRGATEAFFGQGTRLTVV.

The chain employs TRBV4-2 and TRBJ1-5, with a tentative D call TRBD1 (5 bases). This CDR3 is built from 15 residues. The V gene's germline CDR1 is LGHNA and CDR2 YNFKEQ. The ends were cut back, 2 bases at V and 6 bases at J, with 14 bases in the middle. CDR3 amino acids: CASSQSPSGLQPQHF. CDR3 nucleotides: TGTGCCAGCAGCCAATCCCCTTCAGGGCTTCAGCCCCAGCATTTT.

The V and J genes are TRBV18 and TRBJ2-5; D might be TRBD2 (5 bases). Germline V gene data show CDR1 as KGHSH and CDR2 as LQKENI. This CDR3 is 14 amino acids long. Trimming left V 7 bases short and J 5 bases short, with 17 bases between. This CDR3 is CASFRVGVWETQYF. CDR3 nucleotide sequence: TGTGCCAGCTTTCGGGTCGGGGTATGGGAGACCCAGTACTTC. The full variable domain, its missing parts supplied by reference TRBV18 and TRBJ2-5, is NAGVMQNPRHLVRRRGQEARLRCSPMKGHSHVYWYRQLPEEGLKFMVYLQKENIIDESGMPKERFSAEFPKEGPSILRIQQVVRGDSAAYFCASFRVGVWETQYFGPGTRLLVL.

The chain links TRBV19 to TRBJ1-5; no clear D. Germline V gene lookup returns CDR1 LNHDA and CDR2 SQIVND (reference sequence). The CDR3 loop spans 14 amino acids. Trimming took 6 bases from V and 0 from J, leaving 9 bases between them. CDR3 coding DNA: TGTGCCAGTAGACTAGACATTAGCAATCAGCCCCAGCATTTT. Translation: CASRLDISNQPQHF. Full variable domain (rest looked up from reference TRBV19 and TRBJ1-5): DGGITQSPKYLFRKEGQNVTLSCEQNLNHDAMYWYRQDPGQGLRLIYYSQIVNDFQKGDIAEGYSVSREKKESFPLTVTSAQKNPTAFYLCASRLDISNQPQHFGDGTRLSIL.

V is TRBV7-2 and J is TRBJ1-5; tentatively, D is TRBD1 (5 bases). V was pared by 6 bases and J by 0 bases, with 12 bases between. The CDR3 consists of 15 residues. Per germline, CDR1 SGHTA and CDR2 FQGNSA. The CDR3 is CASRPDILSNQPQHF. Written as DNA, the CDR3 is TGTGCCAGCAGACCGGACATCCTTAGCAATCAGCCCCAGCATTTT.

This rearrangement joins TRBV15 to TRBJ2-7, with 7 bases lining up with TRBD1. The CDR3 is made up of 14 amino acids. CDR1 is LNHNV and CDR2 is YYDKDF in the germline V gene (reference sequence). The V and J ends lost 4 bases and 5 bases, in that order; junction bases with no gene match: 8. CDR3 sequence reads: CATSIQRGRNEQYF. The CDR3 region has the DNA TGTGCCACCAGCATACAAAGGGGGCGCAACGAGCAGTACTTC.

This clone showed up just once. CDR3 amino acids: CASSQGTTYEQYF. The CDR3 region has the DNA TGCGCCAGCAGCCAAGGGACTACCTACGAGCAGTACTTC. This rearrangement joins TRBV4-1 to TRBJ2-7; D is possibly TRBD2 (6 bases). The V gene lost 1 base and the J gene lost 2 bases, with 6 bases spanning the gap. The CDR3 spans 13 residues. CDR1 is MGHRA and CDR2 is YSYEKL in the germline V gene.

V and J are TRBV11-2 and TRBJ2-2; D is unresolved. This CDR3 contains 15 residues. Trimming took off 5 bases at V and 3 bases at J, with 13 bases between the two ends. Germline assignment: CDR1 SGHAT and CDR2 FQNNGV. Here the CDR3 reads CASSPENQYTGELFF. For the CDR3, the DNA is TGTGCCAGCAGCCCAGAAAACCAGTACACCGGGGAGCTGTTTTTT.

The rearrangement joins TRBV7-9 to TRBJ2-3; 11 nucleotides align to TRBD1. V was clipped by 2 bases and J by 3 bases; unmatched bases: 7. CDR1 is SEHNR, CDR2 FQNEAQ, per germline (reference sequence). This CDR3 has 17 residues. In DNA, the CDR3 is TGTGCCAGCAGCTTATCTAGGACAGGGGGCTGGACAGATACGCAGTATTTT. Amino acid sequence: CASSLSRTGGWTDTQYF. Combining the CDR3 with reference TRBV7-9 and TRBJ2-3 gives the whole variable domain DTGVSQNPRHKITKRGQNVTFRCDPISEHNRLYWYRQTLGQGPEFLTYFQNEAQLEKSRLLSDRFSAERPKGSFSTLEIQRTEQGDSAMYLCASSLSRTGGWTDTQYFGPGTRLTVL.

The chain employs TRBV19 and TRBJ2-1; 9 nucleotides match TRBD2. With V trimmed by 1 base and J by 5 bases, 6 bases remained unmatched. The CDR3 spans 16 residues. Looked up from germline, CDR1 is LNHDA and CDR2 is SQIVND (reference sequence). Here the CDR3 reads CASSIGLTSGHNEQFF. In nucleotides, the CDR3 is TGTGCCAGTAGTATAGGTTTGACTAGCGGCCACAATGAGCAGTTCTTC. The full variable domain, rest sourced from reference TRBV19 and TRBJ2-1, is DGGITQSPKYLFRKEGQNVTLSCEQNLNHDAMYWYRQDPGQGLRLIYYSQIVNDFQKGDIAEGYSVSREKKESFPLTVTSAQKNPTAFYLCASSIGLTSGHNEQFFGPGTRLTVL.

The chain couples TRBV27 to TRBJ2-1, with TRBD2 matching 9 bases. The J segment lost 7 bases and the V segment lost 7 bases, leaving 11 bases of the junction unmatched. This CDR3 spans 15 amino acids. Germline-derived CDR1 and CDR2 are MNHEY and SMNVEV (reference sequence). The chain's CDR3 is CASNSGGRAKNEQFF. The CDR3 bases are TGTGCCAGCAACTCTGGCGGGAGGGCCAAAAATGAGCAGTTCTTC.

The chain couples TRBV4-1 to TRBJ1-1, with D maybe TRBD1 (5 bases). The length of the CDR3 is 15 residues. V was trimmed by 1 base and J by 5 bases, leaving 14 bases between them. Germline lookup yields CDR1 MGHRA and CDR2 YSYEKL. The CDR3 is CASSQGVKGNTEAFF. In DNA, the CDR3 is TGCGCCAGCAGCCAAGGTGTAAAGGGGAATACTGAAGCTTTCTTT.

V is TRBV30 and J is TRBJ1-1; 9 positions match TRBD1. Germline-derived CDR1 and CDR2 are GTSNPN and SVGIG (reference sequence). The CDR3 is made up of 13 amino acids. V was clipped by 1 base and J by 11 bases; unmatched bases: 8. The CDR3 spells CAWSASTGGDAFF. CDR3 nucleotides: TGTGCCTGGAGTGCATCGACAGGGGGTGATGCTTTCTTT. The entire variable domain, with the rest obtained from reference TRBV30 and TRBJ1-1, is as follows: SQTIHQWPATLVQPVGSPLSLECTVEGTSNPNLYWYRQAAGRGLQLLFYSVGIGQISSEVPQNLSASRPQDRQFILSSKKLLLSDSGFYLCAWSASTGGDAFFGQGTRLTVV.

V and J are TRBV5-8 and TRBJ2-5; D is undetermined. Trimming took off 4 bases at V and 4 bases at J, with 11 bases between the two ends. This CDR3 is 13 amino acids long. Germline values: CDR1 SGHTS, CDR2 YDEGEE. The CDR3 protein is CASSQMFGETQYF. DNA for the CDR3: TGTGCCAGCAGCCAGATGTTTGGAGAGACCCAGTACTTC.

The chain recombines TRBV2 with TRBJ2-3; 8 bases map to TRBD1. The CDR3 is 13 amino acids. With V trimmed by 9 bases and J by 5 bases, 7 bases remained unmatched. Germline CDR1 is SNHLY and CDR2 is FYNNEI. CDR3 sequence: CARTGVPIDTQYF. Here the CDR3 DNA reads TGTGCCAGGACAGGGGTCCCTATAGATACGCAGTATTTT.

The chain employs TRBV6-5 and TRBJ2-5; D is perhaps TRBD1 (5 bases). Trimming shortened V by 7 bases and J by 3 bases, and 9 bases separated the two germline ends. Germline assignment: CDR1 MNHEY and CDR2 SVGAGI. The CDR3 spans 12 residues. The CDR3 sequence is CASKGQKETQYF. The CDR3 nucleotides are TGTGCCAGCAAAGGACAAAAAGAGACCCAGTACTTC.

V and J are TRBV27 and TRBJ2-7; 13 bases are shared with TRBD2. The V segment lost 4 bases and the J segment 4 bases; nucleotides outside the gene matches: 13. CDR1 is MNHEY and CDR2 is SMNVEV in the germline V gene (reference sequence). CDR3 length: 18 residues. The chain's CDR3 is CASSWTSGSRSGKYEQYF. DNA of the CDR3: TGTGCCAGCAGTTGGACTAGCGGGAGCCGTTCGGGGAAGTACGAGCAGTACTTC.

The chain recombines TRBV5-4 with TRBJ1-2, with TRBD1 matching 8 bases. The CDR3 loop spans 18 amino acids. Germline CDR1 reads SGHNT; CDR2 reads YYREEE (reference sequence). The V and J ends lost 1 base and 7 bases, in that order; junction bases with no gene match: 18. DNA of the CDR3: TGTGCCAGCAGCTTGAAACCCGGGACAGGCGATAAGGAGGGTGGCTACACCTTC. Its protein is CASSLKPGTGDKEGGYTF.

V usage is TRBV27 and J usage is TRBJ1-3; perhaps TRBD1 as D (5 bases). V gave up 0 bases and J gave up 6 bases, with 15 bases separating them. Germline V gene sequence: CDR1 MNHEY, CDR2 SMNVEV (reference sequence). CDR3 length: 16 residues. The CDR3 region has the DNA TGTGCCAGCAGTTTATCTGTAGGGGCAAGCGAAAACACCATATATTTT. This codes for CASSLSVGASENTIYF.